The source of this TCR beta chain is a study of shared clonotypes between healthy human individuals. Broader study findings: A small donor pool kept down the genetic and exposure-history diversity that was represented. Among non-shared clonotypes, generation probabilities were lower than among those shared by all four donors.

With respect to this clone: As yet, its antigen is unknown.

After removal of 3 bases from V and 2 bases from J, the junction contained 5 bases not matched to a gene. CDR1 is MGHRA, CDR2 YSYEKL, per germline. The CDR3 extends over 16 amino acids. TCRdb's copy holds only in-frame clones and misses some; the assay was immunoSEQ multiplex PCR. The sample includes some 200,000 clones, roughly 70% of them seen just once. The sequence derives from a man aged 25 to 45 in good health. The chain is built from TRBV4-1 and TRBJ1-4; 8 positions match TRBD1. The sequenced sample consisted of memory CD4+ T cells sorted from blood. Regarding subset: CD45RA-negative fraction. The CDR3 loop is CASSQGTGSTNEKLFF. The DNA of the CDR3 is TGCGCCAGCAGCCAGGGGACAGGTTCGACTAATGAAAAACTGTTTTTT.